This T cell receptor (beta chain) was recorded in a study of blood T cell repertoires in COVID-19. Study as a whole: COVID-19 samples, acute and convalescent, were from the United States, Italy and Spain.

CDR1 and CDR2 (germline): GTSNPN, SVGIG (reference sequence). This CDR3 contains 11 residues. Deletions cut 2 bases from V and 4 bases from J, with 5 bases between. As originally analysed: Amplification of reference gene primers provided the estimated nucleated cell counts. The data were produced by immunoSEQ multiplex PCR, yet TCRdb's version contains in-frame clones alone and is incomplete. V, J and clone size are those of that table, while D and trimming were read from the DNA. This table holds some 340,000 clones, over 90% found once. Participant age was roughly 18 to 95 years, and participants resided in 24 US areas. A case of COVID-19 had been met by exposed participants within 2 weeks before study entry.

This TCR was recovered from a woman aged 25-40 years who had been exposed to COVID-19. The chain is built from TRBV30 and TRBJ1-1; D is unresolved. Sequences were obtained from PBMCs or T cells enriched from blood (not recorded which). Written as DNA, the CDR3 is TGTGCCTGGAGTCTTTTCACTGAAGCTTTCTTT. Its translation: CAWSLFTEAFF.